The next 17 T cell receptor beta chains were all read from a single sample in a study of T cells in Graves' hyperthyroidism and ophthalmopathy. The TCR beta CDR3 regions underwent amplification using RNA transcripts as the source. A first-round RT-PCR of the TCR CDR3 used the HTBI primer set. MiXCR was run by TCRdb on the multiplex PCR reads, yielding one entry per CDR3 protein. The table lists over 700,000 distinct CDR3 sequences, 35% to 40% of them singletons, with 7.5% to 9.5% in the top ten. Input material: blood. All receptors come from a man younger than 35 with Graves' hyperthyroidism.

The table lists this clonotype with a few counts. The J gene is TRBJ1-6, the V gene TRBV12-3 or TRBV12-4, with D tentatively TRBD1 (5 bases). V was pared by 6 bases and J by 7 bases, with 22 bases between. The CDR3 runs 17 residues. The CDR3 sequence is CASSPVRGVIGNSPLHF. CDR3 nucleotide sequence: TGTGCCAGCAGCCCCGTGAGAGGGGTAATTGGGAATTCACCCCTCCACTTT.

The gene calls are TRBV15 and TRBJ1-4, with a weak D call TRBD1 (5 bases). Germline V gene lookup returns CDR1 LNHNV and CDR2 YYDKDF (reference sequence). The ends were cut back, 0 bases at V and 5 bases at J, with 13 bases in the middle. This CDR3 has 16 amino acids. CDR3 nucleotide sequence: TGTGCCACCAGCAGAGATTTGTCCGGGGGGAATGAAAAACTGTTTTTT. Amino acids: CATSRDLSGGNEKLFF.

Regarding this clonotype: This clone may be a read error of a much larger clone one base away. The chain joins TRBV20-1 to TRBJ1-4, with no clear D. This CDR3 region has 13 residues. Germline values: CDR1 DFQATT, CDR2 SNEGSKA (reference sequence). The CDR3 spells CIARVNSEEKLFF. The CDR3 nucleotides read TGCATTGCTAGAGTAAACAGCGAAGAAAAACTGTTTTTT.

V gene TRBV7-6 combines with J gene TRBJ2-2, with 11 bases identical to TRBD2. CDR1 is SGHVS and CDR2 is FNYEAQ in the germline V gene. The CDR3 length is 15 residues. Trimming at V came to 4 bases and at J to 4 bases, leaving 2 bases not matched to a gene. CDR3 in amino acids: CASSSLAGGTGELFF. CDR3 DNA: TGTGCCAGCAGCTCCCTAGCGGGGGGCACCGGGGAGCTGTTTTTT.

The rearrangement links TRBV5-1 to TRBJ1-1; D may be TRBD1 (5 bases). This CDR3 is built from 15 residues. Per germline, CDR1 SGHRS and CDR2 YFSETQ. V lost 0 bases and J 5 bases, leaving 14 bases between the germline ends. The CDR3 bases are TGCGCCAGCAGCTTGGCGATCGGGGGGTTGACTGAAGCTTTCTTT. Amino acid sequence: CASSLAIGGLTEAFF.

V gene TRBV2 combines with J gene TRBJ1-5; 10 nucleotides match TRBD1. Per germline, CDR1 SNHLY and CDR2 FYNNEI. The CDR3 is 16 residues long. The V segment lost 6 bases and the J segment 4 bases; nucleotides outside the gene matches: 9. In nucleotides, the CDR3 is TGTGCCAGCAGCCTAAGAGGACAGGGGGGAAATCAGCCCCAGCATTTT. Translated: CASSLRGQGGNQPQHF.

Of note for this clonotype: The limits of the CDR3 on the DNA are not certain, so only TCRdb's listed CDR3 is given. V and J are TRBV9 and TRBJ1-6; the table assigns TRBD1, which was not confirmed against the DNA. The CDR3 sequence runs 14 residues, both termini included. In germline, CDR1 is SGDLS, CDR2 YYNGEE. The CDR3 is CASSVGGGNSPIHF.

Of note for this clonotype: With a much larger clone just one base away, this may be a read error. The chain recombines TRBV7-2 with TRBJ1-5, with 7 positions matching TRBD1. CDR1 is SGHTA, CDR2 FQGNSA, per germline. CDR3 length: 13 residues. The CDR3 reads CASSLGTGQPQDF. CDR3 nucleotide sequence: TGTGCCAGCAGCTTAGGGACAGGCCAGCCCCAGGATTTT.

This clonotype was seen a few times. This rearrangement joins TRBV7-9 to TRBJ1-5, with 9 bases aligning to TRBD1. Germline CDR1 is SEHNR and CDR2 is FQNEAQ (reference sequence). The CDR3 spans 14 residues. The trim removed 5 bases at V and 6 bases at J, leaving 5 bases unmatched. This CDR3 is CASSDRGIGQPQHF. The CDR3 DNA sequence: TGTGCCAGCAGCGACAGGGGGATCGGTCAGCCCCAGCATTTT.

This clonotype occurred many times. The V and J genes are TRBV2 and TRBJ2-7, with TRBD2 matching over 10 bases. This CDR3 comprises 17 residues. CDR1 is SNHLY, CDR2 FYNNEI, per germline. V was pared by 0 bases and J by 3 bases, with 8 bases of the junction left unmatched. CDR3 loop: CASSEAPFSSGSYEQYF. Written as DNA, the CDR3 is TGTGCCAGCAGTGAAGCGCCTTTTTCTAGCGGGAGCTACGAGCAGTACTTC.

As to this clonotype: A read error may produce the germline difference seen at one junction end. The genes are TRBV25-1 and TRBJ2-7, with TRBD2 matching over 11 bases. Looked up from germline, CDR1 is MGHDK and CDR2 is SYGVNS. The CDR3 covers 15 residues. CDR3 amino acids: CACSVRTSGYYEQYF. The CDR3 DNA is TGTGCCTGCAGTGTCAGGACTAGCGGGTACTACGAGCAGTACTTC.

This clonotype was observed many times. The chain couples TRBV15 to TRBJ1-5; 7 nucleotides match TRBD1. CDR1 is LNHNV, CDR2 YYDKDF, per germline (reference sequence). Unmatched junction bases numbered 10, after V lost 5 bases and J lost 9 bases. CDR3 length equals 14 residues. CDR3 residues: CATSRTGSYSPQHF. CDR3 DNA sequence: TGTGCCACCAGCCGGACAGGTAGTTATTCGCCCCAGCATTTT.

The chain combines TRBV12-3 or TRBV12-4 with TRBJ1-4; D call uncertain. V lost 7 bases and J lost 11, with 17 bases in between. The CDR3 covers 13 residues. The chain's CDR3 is CASTVGAVDKLFF. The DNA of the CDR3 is TGTGCCAGCACCGTTGGAGCGGTGGATAAACTGTTTTTT.

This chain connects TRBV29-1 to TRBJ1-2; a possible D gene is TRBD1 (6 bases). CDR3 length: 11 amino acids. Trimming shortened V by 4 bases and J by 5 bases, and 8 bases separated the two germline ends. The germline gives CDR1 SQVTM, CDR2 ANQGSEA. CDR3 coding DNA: TGCAGCGTTGTGCAGGGGTATGGCTACACCTTC. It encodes CSVVQGYGYTF.

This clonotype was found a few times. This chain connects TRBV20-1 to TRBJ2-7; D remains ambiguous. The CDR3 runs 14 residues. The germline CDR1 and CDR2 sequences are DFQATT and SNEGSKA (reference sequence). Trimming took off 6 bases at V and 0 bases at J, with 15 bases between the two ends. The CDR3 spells CSAREDLSSYEQYF. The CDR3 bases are TGCAGTGCCCGAGAAGACCTCAGCTCCTACGAGCAGTACTTC.

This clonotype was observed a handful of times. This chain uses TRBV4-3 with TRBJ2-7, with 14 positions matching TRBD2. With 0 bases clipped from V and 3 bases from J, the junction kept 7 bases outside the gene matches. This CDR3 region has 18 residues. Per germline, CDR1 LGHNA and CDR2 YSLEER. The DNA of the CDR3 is TGCGCCAGCAGCCAAGATATGGGACTAGCGGGAGACAGCTACGAGCAGTACTTC. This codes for CASSQDMGLAGDSYEQYF.

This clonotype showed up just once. DNA for the CDR3: TGTGCCACCAGAGAAGCATCGTTGACCGGGGAGCTGTTTTTT. Encoded protein: CATREASLTGELFF. The V call is TRBV24-1, the J call TRBJ2-2; no definite D call. Germline CDR1 is KGHDR and CDR2 is SFDVKD. The V and J ends lost 7 bases and 5 bases respectively, with 13 bases between them. The CDR3 contains 14 residues.